One and the same sample provided the 13 T cell receptor beta chains below, sequenced in a study of shared clonotypes between healthy human individuals (dated by TCRdb to about 2020). Library preparation used the immunoSEQ multiplex PCR assay. Here the immuneACCESS table is served through TCRdb, limited to in-frame sequences with V and J called. Missing clones are a known gap in these copies; in checked studies unresolved V genes cover under half, and the rest lacks a known reason. Counted in this sample were over 950,000 clones; around 77% of them appeared once. Over 0.8% of the sample comes from the top ten. Sample: memory CD4+ T cells from PBMCs. Explained via the paper, the cell subset or site label denotes: CD45RA-negative fraction. The source of these receptors is a man between 18 and 35 years old in good health. Some clones in this sample may be carry-over from other donors' samples.

The V gene is TRBV6-5, the J gene TRBJ1-1; D is unclear. This CDR3 spans 11 amino acids. V was trimmed by 5 bases and J by 11 bases, leaving 12 bases between them. The V gene's germline CDR1 is MNHEY and CDR2 SVGAGI. The CDR3 here is CASSDGYRAFF. CDR3 DNA sequence: TGTGCCAGCAGTGACGGCTACCGGGCTTTCTTT.

V and J are TRBV7-8 and TRBJ2-5; 7 bases match TRBD1. There are 14 residues in the CDR3. The V gene's germline CDR1 is SGHVS and CDR2 FQNEAQ. Trimming removed 3 bases from V and 7 bases from J; junction bases left unmatched: 8. The CDR3 bases are TGTGCCAGCAGCTTCTGGGACAGCCACCGGACCCAGTACTTC. This encodes CASSFWDSHRTQYF.

V usage is TRBV28 and J usage is TRBJ1-2; no firm D call. V was cut by 6 bases and J by 6 bases, with 11 bases left in between. Germline CDR1 reads MDHEN; CDR2 reads SYDVKM. The CDR3 extends over 12 amino acids. CDR3 protein: CASSRFSNGYTF. The CDR3 nucleotides read TGTGCCAGCAGCCGTTTCTCAAATGGCTACACCTTC.

V and J are TRBV28 and TRBJ1-2; D is uncertain. CDR1 MDHEN and CDR2 SYDVKM come from the germline V gene. The V gene lost 5 bases and the J gene lost 8 bases, with 12 bases spanning the gap. This CDR3 region has 12 residues. This CDR3 reads CASSPFIRGYTF. CDR3 in DNA: TGTGCCAGCAGTCCCTTTATTCGAGGCTACACCTTC.

The rearrangement uses TRBV7-3 and TRBJ2-1; D may be TRBD2 (7 bases). Per the germline V gene, CDR1 is SGHTA and CDR2 is FQGTGA. The CDR3 extends over 15 amino acids. V was trimmed by 5 bases and J by 2 bases, leaving 13 bases between them. CDR3 amino acids: CASSPRGAPYNEQFF. CDR3 sequence (DNA): TGTGCCAGCAGCCCCCGGGGGGCCCCCTACAATGAGCAGTTCTTC.

With respect to this clone: It may be a read error: a sequence one base away is much more abundant. The J gene is TRBJ2-3, the V gene TRBV5-1, with no clear D. Per the germline V gene, CDR1 is SGHRS and CDR2 is YFSETQ. This CDR3 spans 13 amino acids. V was clipped by 5 bases and J by 0 bases, with 7 bases between them. CDR3 residues: CASRGSSTDTQYF. For the CDR3, the DNA is TGCGCCAGCAGGGGCAGTAGCACAGATACGCAGTATTTT.

This clone has a handful of counts. The V gene is TRBV10-3, the J gene TRBJ1-3; 10 positions match TRBD1. Germline CDR1 ENHRY, CDR2 SYGVKD. The CDR3 has 13 residues. Trimming cost V 10 bases and J 2 bases; bases outside gene matches: 2. The CDR3 coding sequence is TGTGCCACCGGGACAGGGGCTGGAAACACCATATATTTT. This encodes CATGTGAGNTIYF.

A few counts support this clone. The genes are TRBV25-1 and TRBJ1-2, with a possible D match to TRBD1 (5 bases). Trimming took off 1 base at V and 4 bases at J, with 13 bases between the two ends. The germline CDR1 and CDR2 sequences are MGHDK and SYGVNS. The CDR3 extends over 15 amino acids. The CDR3 is CASSESGDWGYGYTF. CDR3 in DNA: TGTGCCAGCAGTGAATCGGGGGATTGGGGCTATGGCTACACCTTC.

This clone was seen once. CDR3 protein: CASSLGQGSNEQYF. CDR3 in DNA: TGCGCCAGCAGCTTAGGCCAGGGGTCCAACGAGCAGTACTTC. The chain employs TRBV5-1 and TRBJ2-7; D is possibly TRBD1 (6 bases). V lost 2 bases and J lost 5, with 14 bases in between. The CDR3 totals 14 residues. Germline lookup yields CDR1 SGHRS and CDR2 YFSETQ. Looking up the rest from reference TRBV5-1 and TRBJ2-7 gives the full variable domain: KAGVTQTPRYLIKTRGQQVTLSCSPISGHRSVSWYQQTPGQGLQFLFEYFSETQRNKGNFPGRFSGRQFSNSRSEMNVSTLELGDSALYLCASSLGQGSNEQYFGPGTRLTVT.

The V call is TRBV7-3, the J call TRBJ2-1, with a tentative D call TRBD1 (5 bases). The V gene lost 5 bases and the J gene lost 6 bases, with 17 bases spanning the gap. This CDR3 is 15 amino acids long. CDR1 and CDR2 (germline): SGHTA, FQGTGA. CDR3 DNA: TGTGCCAGCAGCCAGGGTCTATCAGGAGCCAATGAGCAGTTCTTC. This gives the protein CASSQGLSGANEQFF.

CDR3 coding DNA: TGTGCCAGTAGTATTGGAGGACAGGGGGCTGTTGAAAAACTGTTTTTT. Protein sequence: CASSIGGQGAVEKLFF. V gene TRBV19 combines with J gene TRBJ1-4, with 11 bases that match TRBD1. The germline V gene has CDR1 LNHDA and CDR2 SQIVND (reference sequence). The CDR3 is 16 residues long. Trimming cost V 3 bases and J 7 bases; bases outside gene matches: 7.

This clone was seen a few times. The genes are TRBV30 and TRBJ2-7, with 8 bases that match TRBD2. CDR1 is GTSNPN, CDR2 SVGIG, per germline (reference sequence). The CDR3 sequence is 14 residues long. The trim removed 3 bases at V and 2 bases at J, leaving 6 bases unmatched. CDR3 coding DNA: TGTGCCTGGAGACCACTAGCGGCTACCTACGAGCAGTACTTC. This translates into CAWRPLAATYEQYF.

The chain couples TRBV5-1 to TRBJ2-3; 7 bases line up with TRBD1. CDR3 length equals 16 residues. Germline lookup yields CDR1 SGHRS and CDR2 YFSETQ. J lost 0 bases, V lost 0 bases, and 4 bases had no gene match. The CDR3 DNA is TGCGCCAGCAGCTTGGCAGGGGACAGTAGCACAGATACGCAGTATTTT. It translates to CASSLAGDSSTDTQYF.